What follows are 17 T cell receptor beta chains derived from one specimen sequenced in a study of PD-1 blockade in classical Hodgkin lymphoma (TCRdb year 2020). The time point tag for this specimen amounts to: cycle 4 day 1 (C4D1), after more than five weeks of nivolumab. All trial patients had relapsed after autologous stem cell transplantation, with cohorts A, B and C differing in prior brentuximab vedotin exposure. Library generation was performed with the immunoSEQ multiplex PCR assay. Here the immuneACCESS table is served through TCRdb, limited to in-frame sequences with V and J called. Missing clones are a known gap in these copies; in checked studies unresolved V genes cover under half, and the rest lacks a known reason. Counted in this sample were about 60,000 clones; 75% to 95% of them appeared once. The leading ten clones occupy approximately 10% of the sample. The specimen was peripheral blood mononuclear cells (PBMCs), collected before the fourth cycle of nivolumab. The receptors originated from a human donor with classical Hodgkin lymphoma.

This chain connects TRBV6-5 to TRBJ1-6; 7 nucleotides align to TRBD1. The CDR3 has 14 residues. V lost 4 bases to trimming and J lost 14 bases; unmatched junction nucleotides: 11. Germline CDR1 MNHEY, CDR2 SVGAGI. CDR3 in amino acids: CASSSNDRAGALHF. The CDR3 DNA follows: TGTGCCAGCAGTTCCAATGACAGGGCGGGGGCCCTCCACTTT.

The genes are TRBV5-6 and TRBJ2-5; D call uncertain. There are 12 residues in the CDR3. Germline values: CDR1 SGHDT, CDR2 YYEEEE. V lost 3 bases and J lost 5, with 8 bases in between. The CDR3 is CASSSLLETQYF. CDR3 DNA: TGTGCCAGCAGCTCGCTATTGGAGACCCAGTACTTC.

This chain links TRBV12-5 with TRBJ1-6; possible D gene TRBD1, 5 bases. This CDR3 region has 14 residues. Germline lookup yields CDR1 LGHNT and CDR2 FRNRAP. The ends were cut back, 6 bases at V and 1 base at J, with 7 bases in the middle. CDR3 sequence (DNA): TGTGCTAGTGGGCGGGGGTCCTATAATTCACCCCTCCACTTT. Translated, it gives CASGRGSYNSPLHF.

The chain employs TRBV11-2 and TRBJ2-1; TRBD1 agrees at 8 bases. V lost 1 base, J lost 0 bases, and 8 bases stayed unmatched. The germline CDR1 and CDR2 sequences are SGHAT and FQNNGV. CDR3 length: 18 residues. The CDR3 DNA reads TGTGCCAGCAGCTTAGGACGTTACAGGGGGAGCTCCTACAATGAGCAGTTCTTC. It is translated as CASSLGRYRGSSYNEQFF.

The V and J genes are TRBV5-1 and TRBJ1-2, with D tentatively TRBD1 (6 bases). V shed 0 bases and J shed 7 bases, with 13 bases lying between them. The CDR3 extends over 14 amino acids. Germline loops: CDR1 SGHRS, CDR2 YFSETQ. This chain's CDR3 is CASSLVNRESGYTF. CDR3 in DNA: TGCGCCAGCAGCTTGGTGAACAGGGAGTCTGGCTACACCTTC.

The chain has TRBV7-8 and TRBJ1-3; possible D gene TRBD1, 5 bases. The CDR3 runs 15 residues. Trimming pared 0 bases from V and 8 bases from J, leaving 14 bases between. Germline assignment: CDR1 SGHVS and CDR2 FQNEAQ. The CDR3 nucleotides are TGTGCCAGCAGCTTAGCCCCCCCGGGGGGGTACACCATATATTTT. Its translation is CASSLAPPGGYTIYF.

The rearrangement links TRBV12-5 to TRBJ2-7; maybe TRBD1 (6 bases). CDR3 length equals 17 residues. CDR1 is LGHNT, CDR2 FRNRAP, per germline. V shed 0 bases and J shed 3 bases, with 18 bases lying between them. The CDR3 nucleotides read TGTGCTAGTGGTTTGGTACTCGGACAGCTTAGGAGCTACGAGCAGTACTTC. Translating it yields CASGLVLGQLRSYEQYF. Looking up the rest from reference TRBV12-5 and TRBJ2-7 gives the full variable domain: DARVTQTPRHKVTEMGQEVTMRCQPILGHNTVFWYRQTMMQGLELLAYFRNRAPLDDSGMPKDRFSAEMPDATLATLKIQPSEPRDSAVYFCASGLVLGQLRSYEQYFGPGTRLTVT.

The V call is TRBV7-2, the J call TRBJ1-2, with 8 bases fitting TRBD1. J gave up 3 bases and V 6 bases, and 9 bases lay outside the gene matches. This CDR3 has 15 amino acids. Looked up from germline, CDR1 is SGHTA and CDR2 is FQGNSA. CDR3 in amino acids: CASRRTGTVDYGYTF. CDR3 sequence (DNA): TGTGCCAGCAGGAGGACAGGGACAGTAGACTATGGCTACACCTTC.

The chain employs TRBV25-1 and TRBJ2-1; weak D call: TRBD2 (6 bases). V shed 10 bases and J shed 8 bases, with 12 bases lying between them. The germline CDR1 and CDR2 sequences are MGHDK and SYGVNS. The CDR3 covers 11 residues. CDR3 in DNA: TGTGCCACCACCCCGGGGGATGAGCAGTTCTTC. This encodes CATTPGDEQFF.

This clone appeared a single time. Relative to the germline gene, one junction end is altered; a read error may explain this. This chain connects TRBV12-5 to TRBJ1-5; D is undetermined. The CDR3 totals 14 residues. Germline-derived CDR1 and CDR2 are LGHNT and FRNRAP. DNA for the CDR3: TGCCCCCCTGCGGGGAAACATAGCAATCAGCCCCAGCATTTT. This translates into CPPAGKHSNQPQHF.

This chain links TRBV4-2 with TRBJ2-1, with D perhaps TRBD1 (5 bases). The V end lost 1 base, the J end lost 3 bases, and 10 bases lay between the germline ends. The CDR3 has 15 residues. CDR1 and CDR2 from the germline V gene are LGHNA and YNFKEQ. The CDR3 protein is CASSQGQPLYNEQFF. The CDR3 nucleotides read TGTGCCAGCAGCCAAGGACAGCCCCTCTACAATGAGCAGTTCTTC.

The rearrangement links TRBV5-1 to TRBJ1-1; no clear D gene. The CDR3 has 11 amino acids. Germline-derived CDR1 and CDR2 are SGHRS and YFSETQ. Trimming removed 0 bases from V and 7 bases from J, with 4 bases in between. In DNA form, the CDR3 reads TGCGCCAGCAGCTTGGCCGGTGAAGCTTTCTTT. Amino acids: CASSLAGEAFF.

The chain joins TRBV18 to TRBJ2-7; D unresolved. Germline V gene data show CDR1 as KGHSH and CDR2 as LQKENI. V lost 3 bases and J 4 bases, leaving 4 bases between the germline ends. CDR3 size: 11 residues. CDR3: CASSPKYEQYF. CDR3 bases: TGTGCCAGCTCACCTAAATACGAGCAGTACTTC.

V is TRBV6-1 and J is TRBJ1-2, with D possibly TRBD1 on 6 matching bases. The germline V and J ends were trimmed by 7 bases and 10 bases, with 13 bases remaining between them. The germline gives CDR1 MNHNS, CDR2 SASEGT. The CDR3 extends over 11 amino acids. The CDR3 is CASIRTVHYTF. CDR3 DNA: TGTGCCAGCATAAGGACAGTTCACTACACCTTC.

This rearrangement joins TRBV19 to TRBJ1-5; a possible D gene is TRBD1 (6 bases). Germline V gives CDR1 LNHDA, CDR2 SQIVND (reference sequence). The CDR3 is 15 residues long. The V and J ends lost 4 bases and 6 bases respectively, with 16 bases between them. The CDR3 region has the DNA TGTGCCAGTAGTAACAGGGAGCACCCCGGTCAGCCCCAGCATTTT. Residues: CASSNREHPGQPQHF.

The genes are TRBV19 and TRBJ1-4, with 7 bases matching TRBD1. The CDR3 covers 14 residues. With V trimmed by 7 bases and J by 7 bases, 9 bases remained unmatched. CDR1 LNHDA and CDR2 SQIVND come from the germline V gene (reference sequence). CDR3 amino acids: CASNQQGWREKLFF. The CDR3 DNA follows: TGTGCCAGTAACCAACAGGGGTGGCGTGAAAAACTGTTTTTT.

The chain uses TRBV7-2 and TRBJ2-7; TRBD2 agrees at 7 bases. CDR1 SGHTA and CDR2 FQGNSA come from the germline V gene. The J segment lost 4 bases and the V segment lost 4 bases, leaving 16 bases of the junction unmatched. The CDR3 covers 17 residues. DNA of the CDR3: TGTGCCAGCAGCTCCCCCTCAGTGCGGGGGAATAGGTACGAGCAGTACTTC. Translated, it gives CASSSPSVRGNRYEQYF.